This T cell receptor beta chain stems from a study of shared clonotypes between healthy human individuals. This CDR3 is built from 15 residues. Trimming cost V 3 bases and J 4 bases, with 15 bases left between them. CDR1 is LNHDA and CDR2 is SQIVND in the germline V gene (reference sequence). The repertoire was sequenced with immunoSEQ multiplex PCR; TCRdb's copy has only in-frame clones and lacks some. The table has some 2,000,000 clones, nearly 97% seen once. The chain employs TRBV19 and TRBJ1-2; TRBD1 is a possible D gene (6 bases). What was sequenced was naive CD4+ T cells sorted from blood. Subset denoted: CD45RA+ positively selected. This TCR was recovered from a man younger than 35 in good health. CDR3 sequence reads: CASSMGNKGGYGYTF. The CDR3 DNA is TGTGCCAGTAGTATGGGGAACAAAGGGGGCTATGGCTACACCTTC.